The sequence of this TCR beta chain was determined in a study of shared clonotypes between healthy human individuals. Only CD45RO-negative cells positively selected for CCR7 counted as naive CD8 cells, so terminally differentiated effector memory CD45RA+ cells were excluded. Trimming removed 1 base from V and 6 bases from J, with 11 bases in between. Germline values: CDR1 MNHNS, CDR2 SASEGT. CDR3 length: 14 residues. The method was immunoSEQ multiplex PCR; TCRdb's version includes in-frame clones alone and lacks a portion of them. Of fewer than 800,000 clones in the sample, about 90% were seen once. The chain employs TRBV6-1 and TRBJ2-3, with D possibly being TRBD2 (6 bases). The receptor was isolated from a man aged 30-40 years in good health. Sequencing used naive CD8+ T cells sorted from blood. The CDR3: CASSEGHGGDTQYF. In nucleotides, the CDR3 is TGTGCCAGCAGTGAAGGACACGGGGGTGATACGCAGTATTTT.